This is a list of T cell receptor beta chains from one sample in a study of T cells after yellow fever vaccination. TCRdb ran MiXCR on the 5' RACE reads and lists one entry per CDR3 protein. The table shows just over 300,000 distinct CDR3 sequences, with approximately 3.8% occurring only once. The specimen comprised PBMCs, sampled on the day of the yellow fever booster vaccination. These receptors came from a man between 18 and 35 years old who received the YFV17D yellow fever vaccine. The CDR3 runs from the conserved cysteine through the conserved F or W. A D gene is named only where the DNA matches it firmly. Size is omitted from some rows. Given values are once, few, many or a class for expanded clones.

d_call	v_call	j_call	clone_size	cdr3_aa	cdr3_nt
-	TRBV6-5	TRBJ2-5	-	CASSYSIDTSGSKETQYF	TGTGCCAGCAGTTACTCGATTGATACGTCGGGGTCCAAAGAGACCCAGTACTTC
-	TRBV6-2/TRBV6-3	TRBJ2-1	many	CASRGDNSYNEQFF	TGTGCCAGCAGGGGGGACAACTCCTACAATGAGCAGTTCTTC
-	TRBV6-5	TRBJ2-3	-	CASSLRAPRADTQYF	TGTGCCAGCAGCCTCAGGGCACCGAGAGCAGATACGCAGTATTTT
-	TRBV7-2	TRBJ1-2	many	CASSLVDGPYGYTF	TGTGCCAGCAGCTTAGTGGACGGACCCTATGGCTACACCTTC
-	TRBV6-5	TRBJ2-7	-	CASSPPRLGEQYF	TGTGCCAGCAGCCCCCCAAGACTCGGGGAGCAGTACTTC
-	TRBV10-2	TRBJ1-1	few	CASGRAEAFF	TGCGCCAGCGGGAGAGCTGAAGCTTTCTTT
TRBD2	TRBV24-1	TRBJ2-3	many	CATSAGLAGGSYTDTQYF	TGTGCCACCAGTGCAGGACTAGCGGGGGGCTCCTACACAGATACGCAGTATTTT
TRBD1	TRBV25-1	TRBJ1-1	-	CASSAYRGVTEAFF	TGTGCCAGCAGTGCGTACAGGGGAGTCACTGAAGCTTTCTTT
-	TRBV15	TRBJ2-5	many	CATSRDTIEETQYF	TGTGCCACCAGCAGAGATACGATAGAGGAGACCCAGTACTTC
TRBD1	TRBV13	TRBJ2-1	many	CASSLETGTGEKQFF	TGTGCCAGCAGCTTAGAAACCGGGACAGGGGAGAAGCAGTTCTTC
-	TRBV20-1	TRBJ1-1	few	CSASHRNTEAFF	TGCAGTGCCTCGCATAGGAACACTGAAGCTTTCTTT
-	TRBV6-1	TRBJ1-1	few	CASSVHIEGRDTEAFF	TGTGCCAGCAGTGTCCACATCGAGGGTCGGGACACTGAAGCTTTCTTT
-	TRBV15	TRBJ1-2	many	CATSRDRGNYGYTF	TGTGCCACCAGCAGAGATCGGGGAAACTATGGCTACACCTTC
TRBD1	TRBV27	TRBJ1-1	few	CASSITGVTEAFF	TGTGCCAGCAGCATTACAGGGGTAACTGAAGCTTTCTTT
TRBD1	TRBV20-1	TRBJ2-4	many	CSARSGQGASFIQYF	TGCAGTGCTAGATCCGGACAGGGGGCCTCGTTCATTCAGTACTTC
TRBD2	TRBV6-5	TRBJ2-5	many	CASSQSSGQETQYF	TGTGCCAGCAGTCAGTCTAGCGGCCAAGAGACCCAGTACTTC
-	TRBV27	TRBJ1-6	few	CASRGVQSYNSPLHF	TGTGCCAGCAGGGGGGTACAGAGCTATAATTCACCCCTCCACTTT
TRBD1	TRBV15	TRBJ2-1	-	CATSIQGARNEQFF	TGTGCCACCAGCATACAGGGGGCGCGTAATGAGCAGTTCTTC
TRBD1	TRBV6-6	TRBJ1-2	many	CASSYLRDRGRVDNYGYTF	TGTGCCAGCAGTTACTTGCGGGACAGGGGGCGGGTAGATAACTATGGCTACACCTTC
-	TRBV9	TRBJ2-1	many	CASSVSTSNEQFF	TGTGCCAGCAGCGTATCCACTAGCAATGAGCAGTTCTTC
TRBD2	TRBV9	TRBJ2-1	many	CASSVTGGNEQFF	TGTGCCAGCAGCGTAACGGGGGGCAATGAGCAGTTCTTC
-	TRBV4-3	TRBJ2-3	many	CASSQRPNNPTDTQYF	TGCGCCAGCAGCCAACGCCCGAACAACCCCACAGATACGCAGTATTTT
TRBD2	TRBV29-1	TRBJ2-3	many	CSVAVGASGRTDTQYF	TGCAGCGTTGCCGTAGGGGCTAGCGGACGCACAGATACGCAGTATTTT
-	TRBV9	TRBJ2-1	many	CASSVAGFPTGEQFF	TGTGCCAGCAGCGTAGCGGGGTTTCCTACAGGGGAGCAGTTCTTC
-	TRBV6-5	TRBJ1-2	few	CASSELGGLRDGYTF	TGTGCCAGCAGTGAACTAGGAGGTCTGCGTGATGGCTACACCTTC
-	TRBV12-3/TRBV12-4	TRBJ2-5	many	CASSLSGGTQTQYF	TGTGCCAGCAGTTTGTCGGGGGGCACACAGACCCAGTACTTC
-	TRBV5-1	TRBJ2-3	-	CASSLERSTDTQYF	TGCGCCAGCAGCTTGGAAAGGAGCACAGATACGCAGTATTTT
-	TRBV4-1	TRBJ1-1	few	CASSQVGLGGNTEAFF	TGCGCCAGCAGCCAAGTAGGTTTAGGCGGGAACACTGAAGCTTTCTTT